The TCR beta chain under discussion was sequenced for a study of CD4 T cells in relation to SARS-CoV-2 and coronaviruses (dated by TCRdb to the early 2020s). Regarding the research as a whole: In the ViraFEST assay, PBMCs were grown with antigen for approximately 11 days, and TCR beta CDR3s were then sequenced to identify antigen-specific clonal expansions. At the level of individual TCR clonotypes, the study measured memory CD4+ T cell crossreactivity between SARS-CoV-2 spike protein and common cold coronavirus spike proteins. Expansion assays from other donors in the study were sequenced with a different, Illumina-based TCR-beta assay. An HIV-1 Nef peptide pool or a culture without peptide was used as the negative reference condition. Patient-derived lymphoblastoid cell lines were used to map the HLA restriction of shared crossreactive spike epitopes. The Adaptive Biotechnologies TCR-sequencing kit was used for samples from a few pre-COVID donors and for the naive versus memory experiments, whereas the other data were Illumina-based.

What the work shows at the level of the full study, not this receptor alone: No donor contributed both pre-pandemic and post-infection samples, which limited tracing the source of pre-existing responses. Memory CD4+ clonotypes crossrecognizing SARS-CoV-2 and at least one common cold coronavirus spike were found in 55% to 70% of donors. The study was limited by small numbers of patients and tested TCRs. Crossreactivity analysis centred on spike protein, so crossreactivity against other viral proteins was not assessed. Compared with monoreactive clones, crossreactive clones had significantly weaker SARS-CoV-2-driven expansion, a result consistent with antigenic imprinting.

CD4+ T cells from unexposed donors were collected before the COVID-19 pandemic (2011-2018). Following 10 days of culture, the EasySep CD4+ T cell isolation kit was used to isolate CD4+ T cells. As far as cell numbers permitted, CD4+ T cells from unexposed donors were tested for reactivity against SARS-CoV-2 S and N as well as four spike pools from common cold coronaviruses. About 1.8 million PBMCs per well were cultured in IMDM with approximately 4.5% human AB serum and around 10 IU/ml IL-2. Half of the culture medium was replaced with fresh IL-2-containing medium on days 3 and 7. In general, every peptide culture condition was set up in three replicate wells. Leukapheresis product for the unexposed donors was bought commercially. PBMCs were isolated from leukapheresis product or whole blood by Ficoll-Paque PLUS gradient centrifugation. PBMCs were either cryopreserved at -140 degrees C or used fresh in the expansion assay. The QIAamp Micro DNA Kit was used to extract genomic DNA from the CD4+ T cells.

Taken from the germline V gene, the CDR1 and CDR2 loops are LGHNA and YSLEER. Including the terminal cysteine and phenylalanine, the CDR3 comprises 16 residues. Just CDR3 DNA is preserved here, 48 bases in frame from base 1. V loses 5 bases at its end and J loses 6 bases; junction bases beyond the gene matches: 11. Libraries came from the immunoSEQ multiplex PCR assay. The published analysis was carried out like this. During preprocessing, nonproductive sequences were removed, as were CDR3s that did not start with C, did not end with F or W, or were shorter than 7 amino acids. The MANAFEST web app identified antigen-specific clonotypes based on expansion compared with the reference and other culture wells. A clone counted as positive if significantly expanded in 2 of 3 replicate wells versus the reference culture at FDR below 0.05. For a clone to be considered positive, significant expansion relative to all other tandem wells and an odds ratio above 5 were also required. After three terminal residues were trimmed from each end, CDR3 homology was quantified as pairwise Levenshtein distance using the stringdist R package. Held by TCRdb, this immuneACCESS table contains in-frame sequences only and omits some clones. Under half of the omission traces to an unresolved V gene where checked; the cause of the rest is unknown. V and J calls and clone size follow that table, whereas D and trimming were derived from the DNA. This sample gives 25,000 to 30,000 clones in total; roughly 66% of them show up just once. 20% to 25% of the sample comes from the top ten.

Remarks on this clone: The antigen it recognizes is unknown. No base quality values were provided; no much bigger clone lies one nucleotide off.

The chain is made from TRBV4-3 and TRBJ1-4, and 8 junction bases match TRBD1. The material sequenced was CD4+ T cells from PBMCs, cultured in vitro. The sequence was collected from a human donor in good health. The CDR3 protein sequence reads: CASSTQTGGGDEKLFF. DNA sequence: TGCGCCAGCAGCACTCAAACAGGGGGTGGCGATGAAAAACTGTTTTTT.